The 20 T cell receptor beta chains in this list originate from one sample, sequenced in a study of T cell changes during pregnancy in multiple sclerosis. Clones were sequenced by immunoSEQ multiplex PCR, and TCRdb holds only the in-frame ones, with some missing. Among 50,000 to 60,000 clones listed, 89% were seen once. The source was peripheral blood, collected after pregnancy. The receptor set was obtained from a female donor with multiple sclerosis, enrolled in a pregnancy study.

This sequence joins TRBV5-5 and TRBJ1-6; no definite D call. Germline lookup yields CDR1 SGHKS and CDR2 YYEKEE (reference sequence). This CDR3 has 16 residues. V was pared by 4 bases and J by 0 bases, with 11 bases between. This chain's CDR3 is CASSPRTGSYNSPLHF. The CDR3 bases are TGTGCCAGCAGCCCGCGGACTGGCTCCTATAATTCACCCCTCCACTTT.

The chain has TRBV6-6 and TRBJ2-7, with a possible D match to TRBD2 (6 bases). The CDR3 is 15 residues long. V lost 5 bases and J lost 4, with 18 bases in between. Germline V CDR1 and CDR2: MNHNY, SVGAGI (reference sequence). CDR3 in DNA: TGTGCCAGCAGTCAAGGCGGGGTCGGGATTTACGAGCAGTACTTC. It codes for CASSQGGVGIYEQYF.

The chain is built from TRBV30 and TRBJ1-5; D possibly corresponds to TRBD1 (5 bases). Trimming took off 0 bases at V and 4 bases at J, with 7 bases between the two ends. Germline-derived CDR1 and CDR2 are GTSNPN and SVGIG (reference sequence). The CDR3 runs 13 residues. CDR3 bases: TGTGCCTGGAGTGTAGGACAAAATCAGCCCCAGCATTTT. It yields the protein CAWSVGQNQPQHF.

This clone was detected only a few times. The chain recombines TRBV5-1 with TRBJ2-7, with a possible D match to TRBD2 (6 bases). Trimming left V 2 bases short and J 0 bases short, with 12 bases between. The CDR3 is 15 amino acids. Germline assignment: CDR1 SGHRS and CDR2 YFSETQ. CDR3 DNA: TGCGCCAGCAGCTTAGTGGCGGGGTCCTCCTACGAGCAGTACTTC. Translation gives CASSLVAGSSYEQYF. Supplemented by reference TRBV5-1 and TRBJ2-7, the full variable domain reads KAGVTQTPRYLIKTRGQQVTLSCSPISGHRSVSWYQQTPGQGLQFLFEYFSETQRNKGNFPGRFSGRQFSNSRSEMNVSTLELGDSALYLCASSLVAGSSYEQYFGPGTRLTVT.

The J gene is TRBJ2-5, the V gene TRBV7-2; D unclear. V lost 0 bases and J lost 5, with 7 bases in between. In germline, CDR1 is SGHTA, CDR2 FQGNSA. The CDR3 has 13 amino acids. For the CDR3, the DNA is TGTGCCAGCAGCTTAGCGTGGCGGGAGACCCAGTACTTC. Protein sequence: CASSLAWRETQYF.

The rearrangement joins TRBV7-8 to TRBJ1-2, with 7 bases that match TRBD1. The V and J ends lost 1 base and 2 bases, in that order; junction bases with no gene match: 10. Germline V gene sequence: CDR1 SGHVS, CDR2 FQNEAQ. This CDR3 region has 17 residues. CDR3 sequence: CASSLVRVQGRNYGYTF. The CDR3 coding sequence is TGTGCCAGCAGCTTAGTACGGGTACAGGGGCGCAACTATGGCTACACCTTC.

The rearrangement joins TRBV18 to TRBJ2-7; a possible D gene is TRBD2 (6 bases). The CDR3 extends over 14 amino acids. CDR1 is KGHSH and CDR2 is LQKENI in the germline V gene. The V end was cut by 2 bases, the J end by 7 bases, with 15 bases between. The DNA for the CDR3 is TGTGCCAGCTCACCAGGGGTCAGGGACTGGGAGCAGTACTTC. It specifies CASSPGVRDWEQYF.

The genes are TRBV5-1 and TRBJ1-4; 9 bases agree with TRBD1. CDR1 and CDR2 (germline): SGHRS, YFSETQ. The trim removed 2 bases at V and 8 bases at J, leaving 7 bases unmatched. The length of the CDR3 is 15 residues. This CDR3 is CASSFGTGLVEKLFF. For the CDR3, the DNA is TGCGCCAGCAGCTTTGGGACAGGGCTCGTGGAAAAACTGTTTTTT.

This clone was seen only a few times. This chain links TRBV11-2 with TRBJ2-3; 11 positions match TRBD2. J was trimmed by 2 bases and V by 2 bases; bases with no gene match: 3. The CDR3 sequence is 16 residues long. Per the germline V gene, CDR1 is SGHAT and CDR2 is FQNNGV. The CDR3 DNA reads TGTGCCAGCAGCTTAATACTAGCGGGGGACACAGATACGCAGTATTTT. Residues: CASSLILAGDTDTQYF.

The chain is built from TRBV19 and TRBJ2-2, with TRBD2 matching 8 bases. The V gene's germline CDR1 is LNHDA and CDR2 SQIVND (reference sequence). The CDR3 length is 16 residues. Losses at the gene ends were 5 bases for V and 6 bases for J; bases not matched to a gene: 11. The DNA of the CDR3 is TGTGCCAGTAGTCCCCCTGGGGCGGGGGGTTCCGGGGAGCTGTTTTTT. As protein: CASSPPGAGGSGELFF.

This rearrangement joins TRBV19 to TRBJ2-4, with D perhaps TRBD1 (5 bases). Per the germline V gene, CDR1 is LNHDA and CDR2 is SQIVND (reference sequence). The CDR3 sequence is 12 residues long. Trimming shortened V by 8 bases and J by 8 bases, and 13 bases separated the two germline ends. In DNA, the CDR3 is TGTGCCAGTTCCCAGGGTTCGGACATTCAGTACTTC. Protein: CASSQGSDIQYF.

The J gene is TRBJ1-3, the V gene TRBV4-1; D is unresolved. Trimming took off 4 bases at V and 2 bases at J, with 18 bases between the two ends. Germline-derived CDR1 and CDR2 are MGHRA and YSYEKL. The CDR3 runs to 17 residues. CDR3 coding DNA: TGCGCCAGCAGCCCTGTTATCCGGAGGACCCCTGGAAACACCATATATTTT. Its translation: CASSPVIRRTPGNTIYF.

This chain uses TRBV7-2 with TRBJ2-7, with D possibly matching TRBD2 (5 bases). Germline V lookup: CDR1 SGHTA, CDR2 FQGNSA. This CDR3 region has 15 residues. V lost 2 bases and J 3 bases, leaving 14 bases between the germline ends. CDR3 protein: CASSLRLSGLYEQYF. Written as DNA, the CDR3 is TGTGCCAGCAGCTTACGTCTCAGTGGACTCTACGAGCAGTACTTC.

The chain uses TRBV4-1 and TRBJ1-5, with 7 bases lining up with TRBD1. V shed 4 bases and J 4 bases; nucleotides not matched to a gene: 7. There are 15 residues in the CDR3. CDR1 is MGHRA, CDR2 YSYEKL, per germline. In DNA form, the CDR3 reads TGCGCCAGCAGCCTTTTCGGGACAGAGAATCAGCCCCAGCATTTT. The encoded protein is CASSLFGTENQPQHF.

V usage is TRBV13 and J usage is TRBJ1-1; TRBD1 is a possible D gene (5 bases). This CDR3 region has 14 residues. In germline, CDR1 is PRHDT, CDR2 FYEKMQ (reference sequence). V was pared by 1 base and J by 3 bases, with 9 bases between. CDR3 amino acids: CASSLVGEDTEAFF. The DNA of the CDR3 is TGTGCCAGCAGCTTAGTAGGGGAGGACACTGAAGCTTTCTTT. Together with reference TRBV13 and TRBJ1-1, the CDR3 gives the full variable domain: AAGVIQSPRHLIKEKRETATLKCYPIPRHDTVYWYQQGPGQDPQFLISFYEKMQSDKGSIPDRFSAQQFSDYHSELNMSSLELGDSALYFCASSLVGEDTEAFFGQGTRLTVV.

This chain joins TRBV29-1 and TRBJ1-1, with 7 bases aligning to TRBD1. With 7 bases clipped from V and 0 bases from J, the junction kept 11 bases outside the gene matches. The CDR3 has 15 residues. The germline CDR1 and CDR2 sequences are SQVTM and ANQGSEA. The CDR3 bases are TGCAGCGGCGCACAGGGGTGGGGGATGAACACTGAAGCTTTCTTT. This sequence encodes CSGAQGWGMNTEAFF.

This chain connects TRBV27 to TRBJ1-1; 8 bases align to TRBD1. The CDR3 spans 14 residues. Per the germline V gene, CDR1 is MNHEY and CDR2 is SMNVEV (reference sequence). V was clipped by 7 bases and J by 6 bases; unmatched bases: 10. The CDR3 loop reads CASTPWAGQAEAFF. DNA of the CDR3: TGTGCCAGCACCCCCTGGGCGGGACAGGCTGAAGCTTTCTTT.

The chain uses TRBV5-5 and TRBJ2-2; tentatively, D is TRBD1 (6 bases). Germline values: CDR1 SGHKS, CDR2 YYEKEE (reference sequence). With 3 bases removed from V and 5 bases from J, the gap between germline ends came to 14 bases. This CDR3 contains 15 residues. The CDR3 DNA is TGTGCCAGCAGCTCTCAGGGGATGGTGACCGGGGAGCTGTTTTTT. This codes for CASSSQGMVTGELFF.

This clone was found a few times. This rearrangement joins TRBV4-1 to TRBJ1-6; TRBD1 matches 8 bases. The germline V gene has CDR1 MGHRA and CDR2 YSYEKL. This CDR3 contains 14 residues. V gave up 4 bases and J gave up 7 bases; unmatched junction bases: 3. CDR3 sequence reads: CASSLDRVNSPLHF. CDR3 DNA sequence: TGCGCCAGCAGCCTGGACAGGGTGAATTCACCCCTCCACTTT.

The genes are TRBV7-2 and TRBJ1-1, with TRBD1 matching over 10 bases. The CDR3 loop spans 16 amino acids. Per the germline V gene, CDR1 is SGHTA and CDR2 is FQGNSA. V shed 5 bases, J shed 5 bases, and the junction held 11 bases outside the gene matches. The CDR3 spells CASSPLGGTGVTEAFF. The DNA of the CDR3 is TGTGCCAGCAGCCCACTCGGGGGGACAGGGGTTACTGAAGCTTTCTTT. Drawing the rest from reference TRBV7-2 and TRBJ1-1, the complete variable domain is GAGVSQSPSNKVTEKGKDVELRCDPISGHTALYWYRQSLGQGLEFLIYFQGNSAPDKSGLPSDRFSAERTGGSVSTLTIQRTQQEDSAVYLCASSPLGGTGVTEAFFGQGTRLTVV.